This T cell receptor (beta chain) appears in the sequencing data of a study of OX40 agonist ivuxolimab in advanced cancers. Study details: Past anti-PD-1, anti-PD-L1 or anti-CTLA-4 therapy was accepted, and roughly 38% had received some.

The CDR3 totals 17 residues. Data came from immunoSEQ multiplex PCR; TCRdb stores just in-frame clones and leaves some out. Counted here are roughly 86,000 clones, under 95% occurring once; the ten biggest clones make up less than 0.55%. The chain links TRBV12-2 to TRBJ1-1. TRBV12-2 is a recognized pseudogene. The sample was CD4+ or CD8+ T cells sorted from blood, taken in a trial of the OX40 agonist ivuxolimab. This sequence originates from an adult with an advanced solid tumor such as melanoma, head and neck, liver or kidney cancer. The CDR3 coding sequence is TGTGCAAGTCGCTTAGGGGGAGGCGGCGGGAAAAACACTGAAGCTTTCTTT. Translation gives CASRLGGGGGKNTEAFF.